Described below is a single TCR beta chain sequence and its context. This clone was seen just once. The clone's antigen remains unknown. There are no base qualities to consult, and no much larger clone falls within one base. Deletion took 5 bases off V and 4 bases off J, with a span of 18 bases between the germline ends. The CDR3 has 15 amino acids, counting the end cysteine and phenylalanine. Only the CDR3 part of the read is kept: 45 bases, read in frame from the first base. Via the germline V gene, CDR1 is SGHTA and CDR2 FQGNSA. This record belongs to a study of T cells after posttransplantation cyclophosphamide (dated by TCRdb to the mid-2010s). Context from the whole study: Using TRB sequencing, the study followed how the T cell repertoire rebuilt after myeloablative bone marrow transplantation with posttransplantation cyclophosphamide given as GVHD prophylaxis. Blood from every one of the 30 or so PTCy patients who had 1-year posttransplant specimens underwent TRB sequencing. Because TRA and TRB clonality correlated tightly in 10 or so samples, the subsequent TCR analyses were limited to TRB only. In 3 patients, up to about 3 additional blood samples taken between 2 and 5.2 years after transplant also underwent TRB sequencing, as did pretransplant blood from several patients. Samples from some 40 PTCy-treated patients, along with samples from some 15 of their related bone marrow donors, underwent antigen receptor sequencing. Public TRB sequences were checked against a database of over 3,000 sequences associated with responses to pathogens, tumor antigens, self-antigens and alloantigens. Broader findings and caveats from the paper: At 1-2 months, donor-recipient similarity was low but rose over the first year, and the later blood repertoires were often dominated by donor CD8+ memory clones. Across some 45 patients, TRB clonality was highly associated with recipient CMV seropositivity and CMV reactivation, and PTCy diversity was similar to diversity in CNI/methotrexate controls. The TRB repertoires of T cells infiltrating skin or the GI tract showed only limited overlap with the TRB repertoires found in blood.

Read against the paper, the sample's treatment or condition label means: high-dose cyclophosphamide on days +3 and +4 as single-agent GVHD prophylaxis. Busulfan and fludarabine conditioning, a related or unrelated marrow graft, and cyclophosphamide on days +3 and +4 were given to PTCy patients. PTCy-treated patients came from a prospective multi-institutional clinical trial. Mononuclear cells from peripheral blood and bone marrow were separated by Ficoll-Hypaque density centrifugation and then cryopreserved. Genomic DNA was the input for TRB sequencing, which was run either with the immunoSEQ assay at survey resolution or with the hsTCRB kit. For the original study's pipeline: The immunoSEQ software handled the initial read processing, while the LymphoSeq R package was used for the repertoire analyses. Clonality was computed as 1 minus normalized Shannon entropy, and a Gini coefficient was also calculated for each TRB dataset. To infer phenotypes in unsorted samples, TRB sequences from sorted subsets of the recipient or donor were mapped onto the unsorted samples of the same recipient. TCRdb retrieved this table from immuneACCESS and kept in-frame rearrangements only. Not all clones are present; in checked studies, unresolved V genes account for under half, and no reason is known for the remainder. V, J and clone size were drawn from that table, and D and trimming were deduced from the DNA. For this sample there are about 3,300 clones; roughly 83% appear just once. Around 9% of the sample comes from the top ten.

The specimen comprised PBMCs, sampled less than 200 days after allogeneic stem cell transplant with posttransplant cyclophosphamide. The receptor chain draws on TRBV7-2 and TRBJ2-7, with a weak D call of TRBD2 (6 bases match). The origin of this receptor is a male patient aged 60 to 75 who received an allogeneic stem cell transplant from a related donor and was CMV-positive. After transplantation, some T cells may belong to the graft donor instead of the recipient. The nucleotide sequence reads as follows: TGTGCCAGCAGCCTCGGGGGACGTTCCTGGTACGAGCAGTACTTC. Its protein product is CASSLGGRSWYEQYF.